This TCR beta chain comes out of a study of blood T cell repertoires in COVID-19. Across the study: Specimens from acute and convalescent COVID-19 originated in the United States, Italy and Spain. PBMCs, B-cell-depleted T cells, or T cells provided the cDNA or gDNA that made up the material.

V lost 4 bases and J lost 10; bases outside the gene matches: 13. The CDR3 is 15 residues long. Looked up from germline, CDR1 is LNHDA and CDR2 is SQIVND (reference sequence). Per the study methods: Quantification of nucleated cells was approximated via reference gene primer amplification. Measured with immunoSEQ multiplex PCR; TCRdb has only the in-frame clones, and not every one. The V and J calls and the clone size are those of that table, but D and trimming were determined from the DNA. The sample contains about 90,000 clones, around three quarters of which appear only once. This chain uses TRBV19 with TRBJ1-1, with TRBD1 identical over 9 bases. This receptor was taken from a man in his 70s with acute or convalescent COVID-19. Sequenced: peripheral blood. CDR3 loop: CASSTRDRVRIRAFF. The CDR3 coding sequence is TGTGCCAGTAGTACCCGGGACAGGGTACGTATTCGAGCTTTCTTT.